This passage covers 21 T cell receptor beta chains from one sample sequenced in a study of CD8 T cells in ankylosing spondylitis. Notes on the study in general: A TCR beta motif of fewer than ten highly homologous variants appeared characteristic of ankylosing spondylitis blood.

TCRdb reprocessed the 5' RACE reads via MiXCR and lists one record per CDR3 protein. The sample contains 750,000 to 850,000 distinct CDR3 sequences, 10% to 15% of which appear only once. Their antigen targets remain unknown. Sequencing was done on a sample of blood, either unsorted or a sorted T cell fraction (not recorded which). Receptor source: a male donor with ankylosing spondylitis.

Ten or more counts support this clonotype. The chain joins TRBV7-9 to TRBJ2-2; no reliable D call. The V gene's germline CDR1 is SEHNR and CDR2 FQNEAQ (reference sequence). The V end was cut by 5 bases, the J end by 6 bases, with 16 bases between. The CDR3 covers 15 residues. DNA for the CDR3: TGTGCCAGCAGCCCCGGTCCTGCTGCCGCCGGGGAGCTGTTTTTT. Its protein product is CASSPGPAAAGELFF.

The chain combines TRBV6-1 with TRBJ2-1; TRBD2 agrees at 7 bases. Germline V lookup: CDR1 MNHNS, CDR2 SASEGT. V gave up 6 bases and J gave up 0 bases; unmatched junction bases: 8. The CDR3 runs 16 residues. This chain's CDR3 is CASRAGRGSSYNEQFF. The CDR3 DNA follows: TGTGCCAGCAGGGCCGGACGCGGGAGCTCCTACAATGAGCAGTTCTTC.

A word on this clonotype: A much larger clone sits a single nucleotide away, making a read error possible. The V gene is TRBV20-1, the J gene TRBJ2-3; either TRBD1 or TRBD2 may supply D (6 bases each). Germline values: CDR1 DFQATT, CDR2 SNEGSKA (reference sequence). This CDR3 is 13 amino acids long. V was clipped by 3 bases and J by 2 bases, with 9 bases between them. The CDR3 DNA sequence: TGCAGTGCTAGCGGGGGCACCACAGATACGCAGTATTTT. It translates to CSASGGTTDTQYF.

The chain is built from TRBV5-1 and TRBJ2-7; D tentatively fits TRBD1 or TRBD2 (5 bases each). Germline loops: CDR1 SGHRS, CDR2 YFSETQ. The CDR3 has 14 amino acids. Trimming left V 3 bases short and J 4 bases short, with 14 bases between. CDR3 region: CASSSEGPLYEQYF. The CDR3 nucleotides read TGCGCCAGCAGCTCCGAGGGGCCCCTATACGAGCAGTACTTC.

This clonotype was seen at least ten times. The gene calls are TRBV20-1 and TRBJ2-1; unclear D gene. Looked up from germline, CDR1 is DFQATT and CDR2 is SNEGSKA (reference sequence). V lost 6 bases, J lost 5 bases, and 8 bases lay in between. This CDR3 spans 11 amino acids. The CDR3 region has the DNA TGCAGTGCATTTAGGAACAATGAGCAGTTCTTC. It codes for CSAFRNNEQFF.

The V gene is TRBV28, the J gene TRBJ2-4, with unresolved D. The ends were cut back, 4 bases at V and 6 bases at J, with 13 bases in the middle. The CDR3 extends over 14 amino acids. Germline assignment: CDR1 MDHEN and CDR2 SYDVKM. DNA of the CDR3: TGTGCCAGCAGTTCACAGACGAATAGAAACATTCAGTACTTC. Translated: CASSSQTNRNIQYF. The whole variable domain, filled in from reference TRBV28 and TRBJ2-4, reads DVKVTQSSRYLVKRTGEKVFLECVQDMDHENMFWYRQDPGLGLRLIYFSYDVKMKEKGDIPEGYSVSREKKERFSLILESASTNQTSMYLCASSSQTNRNIQYFGAGTRLSVL.

Only a few counts were recorded for this clonotype. CDR3 nucleotides: TGTGCCACCAGTGATATAACAGGGAGGCAGGATGAGCAGTTCTTC. As protein: CATSDITGRQDEQFF. The chain carries TRBV24-1 and TRBJ2-1, with D possibly being TRBD1 or TRBD2 (6 bases each). From germline, CDR1 is KGHDR and CDR2 SFDVKD. The V gene lost 3 bases and the J gene lost 8 bases, with 16 bases spanning the gap. The CDR3 is made up of 15 amino acids.

This clonotype has only a few counts. V and J are TRBV5-1 and TRBJ2-3, with D unclear. CDR3 length: 15 amino acids. Trimming shortened V by 7 bases and J by 2 bases, and 17 bases separated the two germline ends. Germline CDR1 SGHRS, CDR2 YFSETQ. CDR3 sequence (DNA): TGCGCCAGCGTATCCGACCCCCTGTTCACAGATACGCAGTATTTT. Translation gives CASVSDPLFTDTQYF.

This clonotype has ten or more counts. This sequence joins TRBV7-2 and TRBJ2-7; D uncertain. The CDR3 consists of 13 residues. V was cut by 5 bases and J by 3 bases, with 11 bases left in between. The V gene's germline CDR1 is SGHTA and CDR2 FQGNSA. The CDR3 loop is CASSPGPHYEQYF. CDR3 bases: TGTGCCAGCAGCCCAGGACCGCACTACGAGCAGTACTTC.

This clonotype has a handful of counts. V is TRBV20-1 and J is TRBJ2-3, with D maybe TRBD2 (6 bases). This CDR3 region has 14 residues. The germline gives CDR1 DFQATT, CDR2 SNEGSKA (reference sequence). The V end lost 2 bases, the J end lost 14 bases, and 23 bases lay between the germline ends. The CDR3 DNA sequence: TGCAGTGCTAGACGTTCAATCGCGGGGCCCCCCCCGTATTTT. Its protein product is CSARRSIAGPPPYF.

This clonotype was seen a few times. CDR3 DNA sequence: TGCGCCAGCAGCTTGGAAAGCTTGGGCAACTCCTACGAGCAGTACTTC. Translated, it gives CASSLESLGNSYEQYF. The rearrangement joins TRBV5-1 to TRBJ2-7; D ambiguous. This CDR3 comprises 16 residues. CDR1 and CDR2 (germline): SGHRS, YFSETQ. V shed 0 bases and J shed 0 bases, with 13 bases lying between them.

In its sample, this clonotype was seen many times. The rearrangement uses TRBV5-5 and TRBJ2-1, with D possibly called TRBD1 or TRBD2 (5 bases each). The CDR3 is made up of 15 amino acids. V was cut by 1 base and J by 4 bases, with 12 bases left in between. Germline CDR1 is SGHKS and CDR2 is YYEKEE (reference sequence). The CDR3 nucleotides are TGTGCCAGCAGCTTGTGGGGGACGAGTTACAATGAGCAGTTCTTC. Translation gives CASSLWGTSYNEQFF.

This clonotype showed up many times. This sequence joins TRBV20-1 and TRBJ1-5; D might be TRBD1 (6 bases). Trimming removed 0 bases from V and 7 bases from J, with 13 bases in between. From germline, CDR1 is DFQATT and CDR2 SNEGSKA (reference sequence). The CDR3 is 14 amino acids. The CDR3 DNA reads as TGCAGTGCTAGAGATTACCGGGGGCACCAGCCCCAGCATTTT. It codes for CSARDYRGHQPQHF.

This clonotype showed up many times. This CDR3 reads CASSPGTSGAYTGELFF. CDR3 DNA: TGTGCCAGCAGTCCGGGGACTAGCGGGGCCTACACCGGGGAGCTGTTTTTT. The chain uses TRBV6-1 and TRBJ2-2, with 13 bases lining up with TRBD2. CDR3 length equals 17 residues. Germline V gives CDR1 MNHNS, CDR2 SASEGT. V trimming: 5 bases; J trimming: 3 bases; junction bases outside the gene matches: 6.

In its sample, this clonotype was seen a few times. The chain joins TRBV6-2 or TRBV6-3 to TRBJ1-2, with D unclear. Trimming removed 2 bases at V and 6 bases at J, with 7 bases between. This CDR3 contains 12 residues. The germline CDR1 and CDR2 sequences are MNHEY and SVGEGT. CDR3 region: CASSYAGDGYTF. The CDR3 bases are TGTGCCAGCAGTTACGCAGGAGATGGCTACACCTTC.

This clonotype was detected only a few times. This chain joins TRBV10-2 and TRBJ2-5; possibly TRBD1 for D (5 bases). The CDR3 runs 14 residues. Germline V gene sequence: CDR1 WSHSY, CDR2 SAAADI. Trimming took off 7 bases at V and 4 bases at J, with 16 bases between the two ends. CDR3 sequence (DNA): TGCGCCAGCAACCACCAGGGTGTAGCAGAGACCCAGTACTTC. This encodes CASNHQGVAETQYF.

This clonotype has just a few counts. The chain joins TRBV2 to TRBJ1-6, with 7 bases that match TRBD1. Germline loops: CDR1 SNHLY, CDR2 FYNNEI. Trimming removed 6 bases from V and 9 bases from J; junction bases left unmatched: 8. This CDR3 has 14 residues. The CDR3 DNA sequence: TGTGCCAGCAGAGAGTACAGGGGTGGTTCACCCCTCCACTTT. It codes for CASREYRGGSPLHF.

This clonotype was observed a single time. The V gene is TRBV7-2, the J gene TRBJ1-1, with 7 bases fitting TRBD1. Germline values: CDR1 SGHTA, CDR2 FQGNSA. The CDR3 extends over 15 amino acids. V lost 5 bases, J lost 0 bases, and 6 bases stayed unmatched. CDR3 DNA sequence: TGTGCCAGCAGCCGACAGGGTAGCATGAACACTGAAGCTTTCTTT. Protein product: CASSRQGSMNTEAFF.

The V gene is TRBV20-1, the J gene TRBJ2-3; possibly TRBD2 for D (5 bases). The CDR3 has 15 residues. Germline V CDR1 and CDR2: DFQATT, SNEGSKA (reference sequence). The ends were cut back, 5 bases at V and 7 bases at J, with 22 bases in the middle. DNA of the CDR3: TGCAGTGCTGGATCCCCGACCTGGGAGCGGCATACGCAGTATTTT. Protein product: CSAGSPTWERHTQYF.

Concerning this clonotype: This may arise from a read error, as a much more abundant clone is one base away. The missing conserved phenylalanine or tryptophan at the end of this CDR3 makes a read error likely. The chain is built from TRBV5-1 and TRBJ1-1; D uncertain. The germline V and J ends were trimmed by 0 bases and 5 bases, with 17 bases remaining between them. The CDR3 sequence is 16 residues long. Germline V gene sequence: CDR1 SGHRS, CDR2 YFSETQ. Here the CDR3 DNA reads TGCGCCAGCAGCTTGGCTATCCGGACTCCCGAAACTGAAGCTTTCCTT. Residues: CASSLAIRTPETEAFL.

This clonotype came up many times. The gene calls are TRBV5-1 and TRBJ1-1, with D uncertain. The CDR3 consists of 14 residues. Trimming cost V 3 bases and J 4 bases, with 13 bases left between them. The V gene's germline CDR1 is SGHRS and CDR2 YFSETQ. CDR3 amino acids: CASSSVIGGTEAFF. CDR3 in DNA: TGCGCCAGCAGCTCGGTAATTGGTGGCACTGAAGCTTTCTTT.